Listed below are T cell receptor beta chains from one sample, sequenced in a study of T cell changes during pregnancy in multiple sclerosis. Using immunoSEQ multiplex PCR, the repertoire was profiled, and TCRdb retains in-frame clones only, with some absent. Of roughly 39,000 clones in the sample, 91% were seen once. The input for sequencing was CD8+ T cells from peripheral blood mononuclear cells, taken after pregnancy. These receptors were collected from a female donor with multiple sclerosis, enrolled in a pregnancy study. Each CDR3 is given with its conserved first and last residue. Clone size is shown for a subset of rows, as once, few, many or a class of expanded clone.

v_call	clone_size	j_call	cdr3_aa
TRBV29-1	-	TRBJ2-1	CSVNAGGGNEQFF
TRBV7-9	few	TRBJ1-1	CASSLDRRTEAFF
TRBV11-1	-	TRBJ2-7	CASSPSGEQEQYF
TRBV7-2	-	TRBJ1-2	CASSPDRIGGYTF
TRBV7-9	-	TRBJ2-1	CASSFASGNGHNEQFF
TRBV30	-	TRBJ1-4	CAWSMDRGEKLFF
TRBV10-3	-	TRBJ2-3	CAIAGTLFTDTQYF
TRBV2	-	TRBJ1-1	CASSQGMSEVNTEAFF
TRBV2	-	TRBJ2-3	CASRMTGAAVTDTQYF
TRBV6-6	-	TRBJ1-5	CATKTDRRNQPQHF
TRBV7-9	-	TRBJ2-1	CASSFFLGGDGEQFF
TRBV25-1	-	TRBJ2-2	CASSEWGQGGDTGELFF
TRBV10-3	once	TRBJ2-7	CAISDTALYEQYF
TRBV9	-	TRBJ1-2	CASSVGQAPIGCTF
TRBV6-5	-	TRBJ1-5	CASSYSPGDQPQHF
TRBV27	-	TRBJ1-1	CASSRSLLEGDTEAFF
TRBV5-1	-	TRBJ2-7	CASSLEASGRTYEQYF
TRBV9	-	TRBJ1-2	CASSAGGGDGYTF
TRBV29-1	-	TRBJ1-4	CSVGQSNRANEKLFF
TRBV11-1	once	TRBJ2-1	CASSLSSGRRIGEQFF
TRBV6-1	once	TRBJ1-5	CASSARDTGNMAQHF
TRBV5-1	-	TRBJ2-3	CASRGGLAGEVTDTQYF
TRBV28	-	TRBJ1-2	CASSPNPTGYGYTF
TRBV25-1	few	TRBJ1-6	CASSEYTGGGSPLHF
TRBV12-1	-	TRBJ2-6	CASSAICYRTKSGQLLTF
TRBV6-5	-	TRBJ2-7	CASSSAFGSPYEQYF
TRBV5-5	-	TRBJ2-4	CASSTRTGGGDIQYF